The next 5 T cell receptor beta chains were all read from a single sample in a study of molecular identifiers for immune sequencing clone quantification. From the PCR reads, TCRdb called clonotypes with MiXCR, one entry per CDR3 protein. This sample has around 480,000 distinct CDR3 sequences, with around 23% found just once. Source material: naive CD8+ T cells from blood, with Jurkat cell RNA spiked in. Subset noted: FACS-sorted CD8+CD4-CCR7+CD45RA+ naive T cells. Source of these receptors: a human donor in good health. Some libraries in this study had Jurkat cell RNA spiked in.

About this clonotype itself: Just one base apart from a much larger clone, this may be a read error. V usage is TRBV29-1 and J usage is TRBJ2-5; 7 positions match TRBD1. This CDR3 contains 13 residues. CDR1 and CDR2 from the germline V gene are SQVTM and ANQGSEA. V was pared by 6 bases and J by 0 bases, with 4 bases of the junction left unmatched. CDR3 nucleotides: TGCAGCGTCTCCGGGACAGACCAAGAGACCCAGTACTTC. Amino acids: CSVSGTDQETQYF. The full variable domain, rest sourced from reference TRBV29-1 and TRBJ2-5, is SAVISQKPSRDICQRGTSLTIQCQVDSQVTMMFWYRQQPGQSLTLIATANQGSEATYESGFVIDKFPISRPNLTFSTLTVSNMSPEDSSIYLCSVSGTDQETQYFGPGTRLLVL.

This clonotype was counted many times. This chain joins TRBV15 and TRBJ2-5, with unresolved D. The CDR3 spans 13 residues. CDR1 LNHNV and CDR2 YYDKDF come from the germline V gene (reference sequence). Trimming pared 8 bases from V and 2 bases from J, leaving 12 bases between. The CDR3 bases are TGTGCCACCGGTTCTCGCCTACAAGAGACCCAGTACTTC. Encoded protein: CATGSRLQETQYF.

The chain carries TRBV5-1 and TRBJ2-7, with D possibly called TRBD1 or TRBD2 (7 bases each). Between the trimmed V and J ends, which lost 2 bases and 0 bases, there was a span of 18 bases. The CDR3 is 17 residues long. Germline V gene data show CDR1 as SGHRS and CDR2 as YFSETQ. In DNA, the CDR3 is TGCGCCAGCAGCTTAGGGACAGCTAGCGGCTACTCCTACGAGCAGTACTTC. This sequence encodes CASSLGTASGYSYEQYF.

To note about this clonotype: A single base separates this from a much larger clone, so it may be a read error. This chain uses TRBV5-3 with TRBJ2-3; D not certain. TRBV5-3 is filed as an ORF, its function uncertain. The CDR3 is made up of 15 amino acids. CDR3 sequence: CASSAHRTITDAQYF. The CDR3 DNA follows: TGTGCCAGCAGCGCCCATAGAACTATCACAGATGCGCAGTATTTT.

The chain links TRBV6-2 or TRBV6-3 to TRBJ1-1; 7 bases match TRBD1. V shed 3 bases and J 5 bases; nucleotides not matched to a gene: 15. CDR3 size: 17 residues. The germline CDR1 and CDR2 sequences are MNHEY and SVGEGT. DNA for the CDR3: TGTGCCAGCAGTTATCCGAACCGTCAGGGGGAGTGGACTGAAGCTTTCTTT. Residues: CASSYPNRQGEWTEAFF.